This T cell receptor beta chain stems from a study of molecular identifiers for immune sequencing clone quantification. The CDR3 has 16 residues. In germline, CDR1 is PRHDT, CDR2 FYEKMQ (reference sequence). The V and J ends lost 1 base and 3 bases, in that order; junction bases with no gene match: 3. Sorted naive CD8 T cells, 20,000 to 1,000,000, were sequenced from 10%, 30% or 50% RNA. Sorting selected naive CD8 T cells with a CD8+CD4-CCR7+CD45RA+ phenotype. The count of this clonotype is one. Each CDR3 protein is one row after TCRdb ran MiXCR on the PCR reads. The table includes approximately 320,000 distinct CDR3 sequences, roughly 24% detected once.

The source material was naive CD8+ T cells from blood, with Jurkat cell RNA spiked in. Noted subset: FACS-sorted CD8+CD4-CCR7+CD45RA+ naive T cells. The receptor's source is a human donor in good health. Some libraries in this study had Jurkat cell RNA spiked in. The chain joins TRBV13 to TRBJ2-5, with TRBD2 identical over 12 bases. The CDR3 region is CASSLALAGGEETQYF. DNA of the CDR3: TGTGCCAGCAGCTTAGCGCTAGCGGGAGGGGAAGAGACCCAGTACTTC.